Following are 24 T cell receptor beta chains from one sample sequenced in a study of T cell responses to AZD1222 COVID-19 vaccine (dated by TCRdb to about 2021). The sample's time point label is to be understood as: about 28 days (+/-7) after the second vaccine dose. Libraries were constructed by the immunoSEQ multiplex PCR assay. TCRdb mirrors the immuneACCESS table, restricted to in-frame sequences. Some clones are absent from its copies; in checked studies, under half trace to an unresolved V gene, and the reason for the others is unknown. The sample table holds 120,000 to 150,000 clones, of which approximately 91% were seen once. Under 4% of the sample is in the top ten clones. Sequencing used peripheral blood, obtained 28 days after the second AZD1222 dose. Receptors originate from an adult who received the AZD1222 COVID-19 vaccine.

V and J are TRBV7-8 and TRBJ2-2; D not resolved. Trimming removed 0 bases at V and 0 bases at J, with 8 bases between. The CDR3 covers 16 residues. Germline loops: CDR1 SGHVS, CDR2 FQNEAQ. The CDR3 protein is CASSLASGSNTGELFF. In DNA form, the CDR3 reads TGTGCCAGCAGCTTAGCATCCGGGTCGAACACCGGGGAGCTGTTTTTT.

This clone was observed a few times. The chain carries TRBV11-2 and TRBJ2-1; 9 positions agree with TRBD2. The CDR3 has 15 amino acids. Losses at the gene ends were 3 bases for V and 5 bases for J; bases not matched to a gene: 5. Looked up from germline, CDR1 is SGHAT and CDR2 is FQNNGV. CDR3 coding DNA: TGTGCCAGCAGCTTTGGCGGGAGGGCCGACAATGAGCAGTTCTTC. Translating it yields CASSFGGRADNEQFF.

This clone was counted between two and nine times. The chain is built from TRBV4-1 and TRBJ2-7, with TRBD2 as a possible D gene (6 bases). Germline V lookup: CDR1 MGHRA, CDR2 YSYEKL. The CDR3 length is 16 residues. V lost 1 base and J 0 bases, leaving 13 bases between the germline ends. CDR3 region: CASSQAVRGSSYEQYF. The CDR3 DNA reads TGCGCCAGCAGCCAAGCTGTACGGGGGTCCTCCTACGAGCAGTACTTC.

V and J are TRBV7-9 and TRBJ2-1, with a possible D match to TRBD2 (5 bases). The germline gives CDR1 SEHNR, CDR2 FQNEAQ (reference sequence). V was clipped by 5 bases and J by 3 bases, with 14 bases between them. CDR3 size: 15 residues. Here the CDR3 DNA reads TGTGCCAGCAGCCAACTAGGAAAACACTACAATGAGCAGTTCTTC. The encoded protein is CASSQLGKHYNEQFF. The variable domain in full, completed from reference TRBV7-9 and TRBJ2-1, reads DTGVSQNPRHKITKRGQNVTFRCDPISEHNRLYWYRQTLGQGPEFLTYFQNEAQLEKSRLLSDRFSAERPKGSFSTLEIQRTEQGDSAMYLCASSQLGKHYNEQFFGPGTRLTVL.

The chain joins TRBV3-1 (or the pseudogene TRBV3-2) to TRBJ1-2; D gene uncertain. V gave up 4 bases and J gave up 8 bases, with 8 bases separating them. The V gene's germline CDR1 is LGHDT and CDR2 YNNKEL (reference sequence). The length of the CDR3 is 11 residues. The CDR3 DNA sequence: TGTGCCAGCAGCCTCTTAGGCGGCTACACCTTC. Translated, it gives CASSLLGGYTF.

CDR3 region: CASNSVGETQYF. Written as DNA, the CDR3 is TGTGCCAGTAATTCCGTCGGTGAGACCCAGTACTTC. The chain carries TRBV19 and TRBJ2-5; D is undetermined. The germline V gene encodes CDR1 LNHDA and CDR2 SQIVND (reference sequence). The length of the CDR3 is 12 residues. V was clipped by 7 bases and J by 5 bases, with 11 bases between them.

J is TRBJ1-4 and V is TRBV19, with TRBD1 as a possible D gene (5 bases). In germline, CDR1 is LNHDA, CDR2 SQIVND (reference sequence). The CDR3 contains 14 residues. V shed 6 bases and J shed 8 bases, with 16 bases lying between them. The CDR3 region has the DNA TGTGCCAGTAGGACCCCGGGACTGGGAGAAAAACTGTTTTTT. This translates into CASRTPGLGEKLFF.

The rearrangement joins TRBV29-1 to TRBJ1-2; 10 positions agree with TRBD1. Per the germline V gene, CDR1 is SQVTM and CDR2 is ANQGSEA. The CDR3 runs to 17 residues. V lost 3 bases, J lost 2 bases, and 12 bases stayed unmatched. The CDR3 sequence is CSVEGEDRGRRNYGYTF. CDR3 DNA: TGCAGCGTTGAGGGTGAAGACAGGGGGCGAAGGAACTATGGCTACACCTTC.

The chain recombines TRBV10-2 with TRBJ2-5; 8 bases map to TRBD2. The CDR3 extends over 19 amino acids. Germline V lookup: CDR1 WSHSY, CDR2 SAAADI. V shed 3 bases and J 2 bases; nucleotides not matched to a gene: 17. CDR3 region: CASSDPTSGSGFRQETQYF. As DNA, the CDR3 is TGCGCCAGCAGTGACCCCACTAGCGGCTCTGGGTTTCGGCAAGAGACCCAGTACTTC.

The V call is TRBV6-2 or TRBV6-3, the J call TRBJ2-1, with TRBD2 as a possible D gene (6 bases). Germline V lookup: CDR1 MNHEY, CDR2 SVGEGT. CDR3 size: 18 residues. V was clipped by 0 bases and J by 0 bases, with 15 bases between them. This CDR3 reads CASSYSRRDSSSYNEQFF. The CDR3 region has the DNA TGTGCCAGCAGTTACTCACGGCGGGACTCCAGCTCCTACAATGAGCAGTTCTTC.

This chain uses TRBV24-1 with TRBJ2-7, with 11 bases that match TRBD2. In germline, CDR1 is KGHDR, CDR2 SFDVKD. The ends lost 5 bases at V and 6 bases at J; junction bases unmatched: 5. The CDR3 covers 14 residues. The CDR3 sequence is CATSGSGTSGEQYF. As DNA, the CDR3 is TGTGCCACCAGTGGATCAGGGACTAGCGGCGAGCAGTACTTC.

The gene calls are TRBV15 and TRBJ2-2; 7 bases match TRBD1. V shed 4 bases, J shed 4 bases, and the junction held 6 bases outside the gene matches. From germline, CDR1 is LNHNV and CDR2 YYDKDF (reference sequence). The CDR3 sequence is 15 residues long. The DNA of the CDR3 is TGTGCCACCAGCACAGGAGACAGGGCCACCGGGGAGCTGTTTTTT. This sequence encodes CATSTGDRATGELFF.

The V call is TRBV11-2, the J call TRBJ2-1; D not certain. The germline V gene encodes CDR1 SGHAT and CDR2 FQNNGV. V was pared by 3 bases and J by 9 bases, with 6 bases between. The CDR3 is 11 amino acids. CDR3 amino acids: CASSLFSEQFF. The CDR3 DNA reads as TGTGCCAGCAGCTTGTTCAGTGAGCAGTTCTTC.

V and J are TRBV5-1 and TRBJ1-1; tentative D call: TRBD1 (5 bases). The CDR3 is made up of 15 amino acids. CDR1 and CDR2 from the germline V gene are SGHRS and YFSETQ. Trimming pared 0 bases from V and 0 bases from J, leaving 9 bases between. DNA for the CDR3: TGCGCCAGCAGCTTGGCAGGGAACTTGAACACTGAAGCTTTCTTT. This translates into CASSLAGNLNTEAFF. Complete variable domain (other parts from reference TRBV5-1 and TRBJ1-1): KAGVTQTPRYLIKTRGQQVTLSCSPISGHRSVSWYQQTPGQGLQFLFEYFSETQRNKGNFPGRFSGRQFSNSRSEMNVSTLELGDSALYLCASSLAGNLNTEAFFGQGTRLTVV.

The CDR3 spells CASSRGVSGTSSYNEQFF. CDR3 DNA sequence: TGTGCCAGCAGCCGAGGGGTTAGCGGAACCAGCTCCTACAATGAGCAGTTCTTC. The chain combines TRBV4-2 with TRBJ2-1; tentatively, D is TRBD2 (6 bases). Trimming removed 4 bases from V and 0 bases from J, with 19 bases in between. The germline V gene encodes CDR1 LGHNA and CDR2 YNFKEQ. The CDR3 loop spans 18 amino acids.

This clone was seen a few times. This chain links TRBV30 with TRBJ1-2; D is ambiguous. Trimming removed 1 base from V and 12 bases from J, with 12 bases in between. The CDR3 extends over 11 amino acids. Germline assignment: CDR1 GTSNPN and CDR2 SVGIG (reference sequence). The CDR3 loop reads CAWSETPPHTF. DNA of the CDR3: TGTGCCTGGAGTGAGACCCCTCCGCACACCTTC.

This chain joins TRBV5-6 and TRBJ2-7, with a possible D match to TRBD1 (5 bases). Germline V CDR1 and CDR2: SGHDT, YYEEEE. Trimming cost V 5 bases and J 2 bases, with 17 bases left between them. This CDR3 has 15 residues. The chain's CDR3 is CASREGVAAPYEQYF. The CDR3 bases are TGTGCCAGCAGGGAAGGGGTCGCAGCTCCCTACGAGCAGTACTTC.

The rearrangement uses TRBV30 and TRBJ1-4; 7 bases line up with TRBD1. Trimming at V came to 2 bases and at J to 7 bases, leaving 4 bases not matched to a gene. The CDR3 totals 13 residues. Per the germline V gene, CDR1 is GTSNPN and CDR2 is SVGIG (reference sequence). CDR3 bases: TGTGCCTGGAGTCGACAGGGCAGTGAAAAACTGTTTTTT. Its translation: CAWSRQGSEKLFF.

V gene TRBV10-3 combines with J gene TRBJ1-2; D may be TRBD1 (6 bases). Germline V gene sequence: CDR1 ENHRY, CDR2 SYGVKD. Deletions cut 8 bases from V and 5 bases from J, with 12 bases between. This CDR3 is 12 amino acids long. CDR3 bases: TGTGCCATCCGGGCAGGGGATTATGGCTACACCTTC. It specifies CAIRAGDYGYTF.

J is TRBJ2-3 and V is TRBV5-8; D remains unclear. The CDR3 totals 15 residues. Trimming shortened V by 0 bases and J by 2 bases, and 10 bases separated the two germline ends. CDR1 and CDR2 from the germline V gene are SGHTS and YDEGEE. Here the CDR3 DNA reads TGTGCCAGCAGCTTGGGCAGATACCCCACAGATACGCAGTATTTT. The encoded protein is CASSLGRYPTDTQYF.

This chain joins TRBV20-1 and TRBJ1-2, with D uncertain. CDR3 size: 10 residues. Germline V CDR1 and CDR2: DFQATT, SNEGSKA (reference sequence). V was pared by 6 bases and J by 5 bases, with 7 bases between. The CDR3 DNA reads TGCAGTGCGCCTGGGTATGGCTACACCTTC. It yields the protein CSAPGYGYTF.

CDR3 nucleotides: TGTGCCAGCAGTACCGGGGACAGGACAATGAATGAGCAGTTCTTC. Translation: CASSTGDRTMNEQFF. The rearrangement uses TRBV5-4 and TRBJ2-1; 8 nucleotides agree with TRBD1. The ends lost 5 bases at V and 7 bases at J; junction bases unmatched: 11. CDR1 is SGHNT and CDR2 is YYREEE in the germline V gene (reference sequence). The CDR3 has 15 residues. The whole variable domain, filled in from reference TRBV5-4 and TRBJ2-1, reads ETGVTQSPTHLIKTRGQQVTLRCSSQSGHNTVSWYQQALGQGPQFIFQYYREEENGRGNFPPRFSGLQFPNYSSELNVNALELDDSALYLCASSTGDRTMNEQFFGPGTRLTVL.

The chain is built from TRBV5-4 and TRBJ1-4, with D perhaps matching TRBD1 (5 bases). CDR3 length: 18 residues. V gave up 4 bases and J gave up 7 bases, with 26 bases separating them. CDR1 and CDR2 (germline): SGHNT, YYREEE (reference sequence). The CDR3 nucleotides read TGTGCCAGCAGCCTGGGGGGGAGTTCGGCGGTCTCAGGTGAAAAACTGTTTTTT. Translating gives CASSLGGSSAVSGEKLFF.

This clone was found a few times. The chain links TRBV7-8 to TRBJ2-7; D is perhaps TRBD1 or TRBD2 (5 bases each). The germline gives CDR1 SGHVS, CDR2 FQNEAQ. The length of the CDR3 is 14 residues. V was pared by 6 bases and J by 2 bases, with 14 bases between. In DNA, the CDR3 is TGTGCCAGCAGGCCCGGGACGTATACCTACGAGCAGTACTTC. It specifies CASRPGTYTYEQYF.